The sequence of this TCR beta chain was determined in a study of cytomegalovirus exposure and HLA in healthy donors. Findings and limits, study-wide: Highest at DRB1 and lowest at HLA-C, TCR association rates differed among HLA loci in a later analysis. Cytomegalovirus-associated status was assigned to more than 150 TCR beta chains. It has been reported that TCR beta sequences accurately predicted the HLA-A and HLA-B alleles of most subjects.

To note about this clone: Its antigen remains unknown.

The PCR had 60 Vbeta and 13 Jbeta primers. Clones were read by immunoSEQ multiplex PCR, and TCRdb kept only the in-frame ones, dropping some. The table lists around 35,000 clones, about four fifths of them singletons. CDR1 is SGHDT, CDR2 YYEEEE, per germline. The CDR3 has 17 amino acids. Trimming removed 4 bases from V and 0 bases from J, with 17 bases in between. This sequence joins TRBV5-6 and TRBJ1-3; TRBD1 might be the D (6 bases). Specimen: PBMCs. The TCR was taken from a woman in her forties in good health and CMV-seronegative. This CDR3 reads CASSSLGGRSSGNTIYF. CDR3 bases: TGTGCCAGCAGCAGCTTAGGGGGAAGGAGCTCTGGAAACACCATATATTTT. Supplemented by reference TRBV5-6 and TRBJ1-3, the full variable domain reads DAGVTQSPTHLIKTRGQQVTLRCSPKSGHDTVSWYQQALGQGPQFIFQYYEEEERQRGNFPDRFSGHQFPNYSSELNVNALLLGDSALYLCASSSLGGRSSGNTIYFGEGSWLTVV.